What follows are 21 T cell receptor beta chains derived from one specimen sequenced in a study of CD8+ T cells in alopecia areata. Extracted RNA was reverse transcribed into cDNA, the sequencing template. The method was immunoSEQ multiplex PCR; TCRdb's version includes in-frame clones alone and lacks a portion of them. The table has about 110,000 clones, around 59% seen once. Sample: CD8+ T cells sorted from blood. The receptor set was obtained from a human donor in good health.

V gene TRBV28 combines with J gene TRBJ2-7; TRBD2 matches at 9 bases. J lost 2 bases, V lost 5 bases, and 7 bases had no gene match. Germline CDR1 reads MDHEN; CDR2 reads SYDVKM. This CDR3 has 15 amino acids. CDR3 sequence: CASSPGLAPTYEQYF. The CDR3 DNA is TGTGCCAGCAGTCCCGGACTAGCGCCCACCTACGAGCAGTACTTC.

The chain links TRBV4-1 to TRBJ2-5; 11 bases match TRBD2. Germline V CDR1 and CDR2: MGHRA, YSYEKL. Losses at the gene ends were 4 bases for V and 2 bases for J; bases not matched to a gene: 12. The CDR3 covers 18 residues. The CDR3 region has the DNA TGCGCCAGCAGCCGGCGACTAGCGGGACCGAGGAATCAAGAGACCCAGTACTTC. Its protein product is CASSRRLAGPRNQETQYF.

The chain joins TRBV29-1 to TRBJ1-1; the D is unclear. The V gene lost 6 bases and the J gene lost 9 bases, with 14 bases spanning the gap. There are 11 residues in the CDR3. Germline CDR1 SQVTM, CDR2 ANQGSEA. The CDR3 reads CSVLRPGKAFF. CDR3 in DNA: TGCAGCGTCCTAAGGCCCGGGAAAGCTTTCTTT. Full variable domain (outside the CDR3, taken from reference TRBV29-1 and TRBJ1-1): SAVISQKPSRDICQRGTSLTIQCQVDSQVTMMFWYRQQPGQSLTLIATANQGSEATYESGFVIDKFPISRPNLTFSTLTVSNMSPEDSSIYLCSVLRPGKAFFGQGTRLTVV.

The V call is TRBV5-5, the J call TRBJ1-6, with D unresolved. From germline, CDR1 is SGHKS and CDR2 YYEKEE (reference sequence). This CDR3 comprises 17 residues. V lost 2 bases to trimming and J lost 0 bases, with 12 bases between them. CDR3 sequence: CASSLDSISSYNSPLHF. The CDR3 DNA is TGTGCCAGCAGCTTAGATTCGATAAGCTCCTATAATTCACCCCTCCACTTT.

This clone was seen more than once but under ten times. The chain employs TRBV4-1 and TRBJ2-7; D gene uncertain. V lost 1 base, J lost 0 bases, and 7 bases lay in between. The CDR3 runs to 14 residues. Germline lookup yields CDR1 MGHRA and CDR2 YSYEKL. For the CDR3, the DNA is TGCGCCAGCAGCCAAGGACAAGGCTCCTACGAGCAGTACTTC. Amino acid sequence: CASSQGQGSYEQYF.

For this clone: One end of the junction is discordant with germline, which a read error may explain. J is TRBJ1-5 and V is TRBV13; tentatively, D is TRBD1 (5 bases). This CDR3 has 12 amino acids. Looked up from germline, CDR1 is PRHDT and CDR2 is FYEKMQ (reference sequence). The DNA for the CDR3 is TGTGCCAGCAGCATAGGGGAAGGGCCCCAGCATTTT. It is translated as CASSIGEGPQHF.

This clone was detected only a few times. V is TRBV6-5 and J is TRBJ2-3; D is unresolved. Germline lookup yields CDR1 MNHEY and CDR2 SVGAGI. The CDR3 is 11 amino acids. V lost 10 bases, J lost 1 base, and 6 bases lay in between. DNA of the CDR3: TGTGCCACCCGGGGCACAGATACGCAGTATTTT. Residues: CATRGTDTQYF.

The V and J genes are TRBV27 and TRBJ2-7, with D unresolved. Germline CDR1 and CDR2: MNHEY and SMNVEV (reference sequence). This CDR3 comprises 15 residues. V lost 3 bases, J lost 2 bases, and 14 bases lay in between. The CDR3 nucleotides are TGTGCCAGCAGTTTTTTATCGACGCGCCCCTACGAGCAGTACTTC. It translates to CASSFLSTRPYEQYF.

This clone was recorded a few times. The rearrangement uses TRBV2 and TRBJ1-1; TRBD1 agrees at 7 bases. The CDR3 covers 14 residues. Trimming took 2 bases from V and 5 from J; bases not matched to a gene: 5. Per the germline V gene, CDR1 is SNHLY and CDR2 is FYNNEI. In nucleotides, the CDR3 is TGTGCCAGCAGTGAATCCCCAGGGGGGACTGAAGCTTTCTTT. This encodes CASSESPGGTEAFF.

This clone was picked up a small number of times. The rearrangement links TRBV29-1 to TRBJ2-1; possibly TRBD2 for D (6 bases). Trimming pared 3 bases from V and 7 bases from J, leaving 10 bases between. Germline V lookup: CDR1 SQVTM, CDR2 ANQGSEA. The CDR3 loop spans 12 amino acids. The CDR3 loop reads CSVESGGNEQFF. Written as DNA, the CDR3 is TGCAGCGTTGAGTCCGGGGGTAATGAGCAGTTCTTC.

The V call is TRBV11-2, the J call TRBJ1-1, with D hard to call. Germline CDR1 is SGHAT and CDR2 is FQNNGV. There are 13 residues in the CDR3. V dropped 3 bases and J dropped 6 bases, with 11 bases sitting between them. The CDR3 nucleotides read TGTGCCAGCAGCTTGGCGACGGGCGCTGAAGCTTTCTTT. Protein: CASSLATGAEAFF.

This clone was observed a handful of times. CDR3 in amino acids: CASSPGLAGPSSYEQYF. DNA for the CDR3: TGCGCCAGCAGCCCCGGACTAGCTGGACCGAGCTCCTACGAGCAGTACTTC. The chain is built from TRBV5-1 and TRBJ2-7, with 8 bases aligning to TRBD2. Per germline, CDR1 SGHRS and CDR2 YFSETQ. This CDR3 contains 17 residues. V lost 4 bases, J lost 0 bases, and 12 bases stayed unmatched.

V usage is TRBV4-2 and J usage is TRBJ2-2; D unresolved. The CDR3 is made up of 13 amino acids. V was cut by 3 bases and J by 13 bases, with 15 bases left in between. Germline V lookup: CDR1 LGHNA, CDR2 YNFKEQ. CDR3 bases: TGTGCCAGCAGCCATCTGACACATATCAGGCTGTTTTTT. Its translation: CASSHLTHIRLFF.

The chain links TRBV30 to TRBJ1-4, with D possibly TRBD1 on 5 matching bases. V was shortened by 3 bases and J by 10 bases, with 15 bases between the two germline ends. CDR3 size: 13 residues. CDR1 is GTSNPN, CDR2 SVGIG, per germline (reference sequence). The CDR3 region has the DNA TGTGCCTGGAGAGACTCGTGGGGCGGAAAACTGTTTTTT. It encodes CAWRDSWGGKLFF.

For the CDR3, the DNA is TGTGCCAGCAGCTGGGAGGGGGCTGGGGCCAACGTCCTGACTTTC. Amino acids: CASSWEGAGANVLTF. This rearrangement joins TRBV5-6 to TRBJ2-6; TRBD2 might be the D (7 bases). Trimming shortened V by 3 bases and J by 2 bases, and 9 bases separated the two germline ends. CDR1 SGHDT and CDR2 YYEEEE come from the germline V gene. This CDR3 region has 15 residues.

This clone was detected many times. The chain is built from TRBV6-1 and TRBJ2-3; TRBD2 matches 10 bases. Trimming at V came to 1 base and at J to 5 bases, leaving 3 bases not matched to a gene. From germline, CDR1 is MNHNS and CDR2 SASEGT. The length of the CDR3 is 15 residues. This CDR3 is CASSEVSGGLDTQYF. DNA for the CDR3: TGTGCCAGCAGTGAAGTTAGCGGGGGGCTAGATACGCAGTATTTT.

The rearrangement uses TRBV5-6 and TRBJ1-1; TRBD1 matches 8 bases. The germline gives CDR1 SGHDT, CDR2 YYEEEE. The CDR3 sequence is 14 residues long. J was trimmed by 2 bases and V by 6 bases; bases with no gene match: 6. CDR3 loop: CASIPTGVNTEAFF. CDR3 nucleotides: TGTGCCAGCATCCCGACAGGGGTTAACACTGAAGCTTTCTTT.

The chain combines TRBV2 with TRBJ1-1; 7 nucleotides line up with TRBD1. V shed 3 bases and J 1 base; nucleotides not matched to a gene: 5. Germline V gene lookup returns CDR1 SNHLY and CDR2 FYNNEI. This CDR3 has 15 residues. The CDR3 DNA follows: TGTGCCAGCAGTGACTCGACAGGGAGGAACACTGAAGCTTTCTTT. It translates to CASSDSTGRNTEAFF.

This chain connects TRBV30 to TRBJ1-2, with TRBD1 matching 7 bases. CDR1 and CDR2 (germline): GTSNPN, SVGIG (reference sequence). The CDR3 has 12 residues. Here the CDR3 DNA reads TGTGTCGCGACAGGGAGCGTCTTTGCCTACACCTTC. Protein sequence: CVATGSVFAYTF. Based on the CDR3 plus reference TRBV30 and TRBJ1-2, the full variable domain is SQTIHQWPATLVQPVGSPLSLECTVEGTSNPNLYWYRQAAGRGLQLLFYSVGIGQISSEVPQNLSASRPQDRQFILSSKKLLLSDSGFYLCVATGSVFAYTFGSGTRLTVV.

This clone was detected once. The chain joins TRBV7-4 to TRBJ2-5; D gene unclear. V was trimmed by 5 bases and J by 5 bases, leaving 12 bases between them. The CDR3 is 13 amino acids. Germline V gene lookup returns CDR1 SGHVT and CDR2 SQSDAQ. Written as DNA, the CDR3 is TGTGCCAGCAGCCCGCCGTTGGGGGAGACCCAGTACTTC. This codes for CASSPPLGETQYF.

The V call is TRBV30, the J call TRBJ2-7; D may be TRBD1 (6 bases). Trimming shortened V by 4 bases and J by 6 bases, and 25 bases separated the two germline ends. Looked up from germline, CDR1 is GTSNPN and CDR2 is SVGIG (reference sequence). The CDR3 consists of 16 residues. CDR3 residues: CAWTSTSLGTRIEQYF. CDR3 nucleotides: TGTGCCTGGACCTCTACTTCTCTGGGGACACGCATCGAGCAGTACTTC.